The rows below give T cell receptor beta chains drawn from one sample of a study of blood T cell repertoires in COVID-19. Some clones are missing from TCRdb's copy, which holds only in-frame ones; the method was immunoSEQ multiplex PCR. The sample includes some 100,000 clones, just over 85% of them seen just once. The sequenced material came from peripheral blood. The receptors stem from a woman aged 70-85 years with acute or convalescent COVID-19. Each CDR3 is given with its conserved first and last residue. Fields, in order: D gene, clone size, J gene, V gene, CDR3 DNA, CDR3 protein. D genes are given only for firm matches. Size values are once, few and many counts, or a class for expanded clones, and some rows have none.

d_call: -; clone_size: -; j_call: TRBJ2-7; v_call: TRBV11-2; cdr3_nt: TGTGCCAGCAGCCCCCGGTACGAGCAGTACTTC; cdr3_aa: CASSPRYEQYF
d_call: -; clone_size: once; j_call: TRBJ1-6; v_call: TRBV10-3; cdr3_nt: TGTGCCATCAGTGATAAGGGGTCTAATTCACCCCTCCACTTT; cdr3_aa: CAISDKGSNSPLHF
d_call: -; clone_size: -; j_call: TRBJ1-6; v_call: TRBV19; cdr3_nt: TGTGCCAGTAGTATGACAGCCTGGAGCTCCTATAATTCACCCCTCCACTTT; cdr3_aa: CASSMTAWSSYNSPLHF
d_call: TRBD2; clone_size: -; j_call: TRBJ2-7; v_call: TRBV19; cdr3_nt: TGTGCCAGTAGCCCGACTAGCGGGAAGGGTGGTAAGTCCTACGAGCAGTACTTC; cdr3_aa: CASSPTSGKGGKSYEQYF
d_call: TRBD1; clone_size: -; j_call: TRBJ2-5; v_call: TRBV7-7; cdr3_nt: TGTGCTAGCAGCCTGGACAGGGGAGTCGCCGAGACCCAGTACTTC; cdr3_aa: CASSLDRGVAETQYF
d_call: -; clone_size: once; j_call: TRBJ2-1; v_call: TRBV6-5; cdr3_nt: TGTGCCAGCAAAACGGGGTGGACCTACAATGAGCAGTTCTTC; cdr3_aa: CASKTGWTYNEQFF
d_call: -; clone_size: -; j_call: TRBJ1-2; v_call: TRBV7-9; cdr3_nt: TGTGCCAGCAGCTCCCCCGGGGGTAACTATGGCTACACCTTC; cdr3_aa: CASSSPGGNYGYTF
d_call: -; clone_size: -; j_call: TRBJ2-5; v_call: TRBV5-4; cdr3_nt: TGTGCCAGCAGACGGAACGGCCCGGGAGAGACCCAGTACTTC; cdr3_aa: CASRRNGPGETQYF
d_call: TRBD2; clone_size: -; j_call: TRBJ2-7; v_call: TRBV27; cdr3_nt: TGTGCCAGCAGTTTACCCAGCGGGGGATACCCCCTCTACGAGCAGTACTTC; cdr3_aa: CASSLPSGGYPLYEQYF
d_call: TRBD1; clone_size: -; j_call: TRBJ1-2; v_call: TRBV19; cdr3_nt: TGTGCCAGTAGTGAAGGACAGGGGGTTTCCTCCGGCTACACCTTC; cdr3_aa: CASSEGQGVSSGYTF
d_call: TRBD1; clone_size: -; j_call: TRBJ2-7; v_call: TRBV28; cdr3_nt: TGTGCCAGCAGAGACGGGACAGCGGACGAGCAGTACTTC; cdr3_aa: CASRDGTADEQYF
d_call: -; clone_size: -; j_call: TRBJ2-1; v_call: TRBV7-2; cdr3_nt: TGTGCCAGCAGCATGGACACGGCCAATGAGCAGTTCTTC; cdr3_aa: CASSMDTANEQFF
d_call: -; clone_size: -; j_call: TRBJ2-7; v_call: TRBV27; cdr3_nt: TGTGCCAGCAGTTTCCGGAGCTCCTACGAGCAGTACTTC; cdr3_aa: CASSFRSSYEQYF
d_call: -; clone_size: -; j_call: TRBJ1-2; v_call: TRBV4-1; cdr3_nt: TGCGCCAGCAGCCAAGTAGGGGAAGGGGGACCCTTCTATGGCTACACCTTC; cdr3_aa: CASSQVGEGGPFYGYTF
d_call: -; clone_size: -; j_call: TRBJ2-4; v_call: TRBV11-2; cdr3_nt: TGTGCCAGCAGCTTTTGGAGTGACATTCAGTACTTC; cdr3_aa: CASSFWSDIQYF
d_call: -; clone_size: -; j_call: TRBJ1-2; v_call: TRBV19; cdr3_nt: TGTGCCAGTAGTACGATCCCGGGACAATGGATGAGGTATGGCTACACCTTC; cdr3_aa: CASSTIPGQWMRYGYTF
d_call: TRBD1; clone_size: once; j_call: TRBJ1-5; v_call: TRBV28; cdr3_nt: TGTGCCAGCAGTTTCGGTAACAGGGGGTCTCGTCAGCCCCAGCATTTT; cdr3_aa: CASSFGNRGSRQPQHF
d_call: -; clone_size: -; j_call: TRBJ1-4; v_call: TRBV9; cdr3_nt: TGTGCCAGCAGCGATGAAGACAGACCCAATGAAAAACTGTTTTTT; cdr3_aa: CASSDEDRPNEKLFF
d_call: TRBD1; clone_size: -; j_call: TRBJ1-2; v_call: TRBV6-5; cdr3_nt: TGTGCCAGCAGGGACAGGGGGCTTCGGTATGGCTACACCTTC; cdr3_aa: CASRDRGLRYGYTF
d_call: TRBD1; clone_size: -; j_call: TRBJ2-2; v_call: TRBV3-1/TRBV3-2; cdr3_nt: TGTGCCAGCAGCCAAACGACAGGGGTGGTTACCGGGGAGCTGTTTTTT; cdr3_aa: CASSQTTGVVTGELFF
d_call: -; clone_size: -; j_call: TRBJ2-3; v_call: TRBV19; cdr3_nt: TGTGCCAGTATTGGACGACGGGAAGATACGCAGTATTTT; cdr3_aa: CASIGRREDTQYF
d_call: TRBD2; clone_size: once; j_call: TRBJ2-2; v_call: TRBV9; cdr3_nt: TGTGCCAGCAGCGTACTCAGCGGGAGTTTCGGGGAGCTGTTTTTT; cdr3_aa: CASSVLSGSFGELFF
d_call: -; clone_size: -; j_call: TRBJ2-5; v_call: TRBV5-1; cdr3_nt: TGCGCCAGCAGCTTGCCCGGAGGGGAGACCCAGTACTTC; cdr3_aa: CASSLPGGETQYF
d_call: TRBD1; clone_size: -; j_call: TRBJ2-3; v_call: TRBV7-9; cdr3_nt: TGTGCCAGCAGCTTATGGACAGGGGGCTTCGATACGCAGTATTTT; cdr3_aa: CASSLWTGGFDTQYF
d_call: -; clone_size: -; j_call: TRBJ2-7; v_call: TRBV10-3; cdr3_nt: TGTGCCATCGGGTGGAGGAACAGGGGAGGCTCCGAGCAGTACTTC; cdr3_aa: CAIGWRNRGGSEQYF